Below, one TCR beta chain is given with its context. In its sample, this clonotype was seen once. There is no known antigen for this receptor. Per-base qualities were not stored, and no clone one base away is much larger. Single-read evidence is weak. The sample comes from a study of blood T cells in healthy people across ages (dated by TCRdb to about 2015). For context, the study as a whole: Template switching captured roughly one uniquely barcoded TCR beta cDNA molecule per two T cells in model experiments. Using deep sequencing normalized with unique cDNA molecular identifiers, the study measured how TCR beta repertoire diversity changes with age. Four age groups were formed from the donors: young (average approximately 15 years), middle-aged (approximately 40), aged (around 62) and long-lived (82). Using the same blood draw, the study looked at two additional independent replicas of 1 million unique cDNA reads for two donors, one aged 18 to 30 and the other aged 80 or older. Broad study findings and their caveats: Since profiling was done on bulk unsorted PBMCs, naive and antigen-experienced compartments could not be conclusively compared. The CMV infection status of donors was not known, potentially confounding age-related changes in expanded clonotypes. Estimates of total diversity from one million sequenced T cells were regarded as lower bounds and underestimates. As age increased, observed TCR beta diversity per million T cells dropped in a roughly linear way, and a significant reduction was already evident by age approximately 40. Compared with the aged group, the long-lived group had more naive CD4+ T cells, fewer expanded clones and increased TCR diversity, suggesting age selection. Observed TCR beta diversity correlated strongly with the percentage of naive T cells measured by flow cytometry.

Inclusive of the bounding cysteine and phenylalanine, the CDR3 is 14 residues long. Just CDR3 DNA is preserved here, 42 bases in frame from base 1. CDR1 LGHDT and CDR2 YNNKEL are derived from the germline V gene (reference sequence). Trimming at the junction amounts to 0 bases on V and 10 bases on J, and the germline ends lie 10 bases apart. Libraries were prepared through 5' RACE. This sample was sequenced with an Illumina HiSeq 2500. A second about 7 to 12 cycle PCR used a sample-barcoded 5' primer and a J-beta primer mix. A template-switch 5' adaptor carrying 12 random nucleotides introduced a unique molecular identifier onto each TCR beta cDNA molecule. Each sample yielded at least 3 million CDR3-containing paired-end reads. First-strand cDNA synthesis was performed from all RNA using the Mint cDNA synthesis kit, with priming by a TRBC-specific oligonucleotide. All cDNA was treated with uracil-DNA glycosylase and then went through a first 18-cycle PCR with the universal primers M1SS and BC2_uni_R. Per the source publication's procedure: Each sample was normalized by randomly selecting 1 million high-quality reads, each carrying a distinct molecular identifier. Reads sharing molecular identifiers were discarded rather than binned into consensus sequences. MiTCR, set to a Q25 quality threshold and the strictest error-elimination algorithm, was used for CDR3 identification, clonotype clustering and error correction. A nonparametric unseen species model with Euler transformation was used to estimate a lower bound on total TCR beta diversity. TCRdb itself trimmed the public reads at Q25 with fastp, ran MiXCR and retained productive beta chains. When rows share a CDR3 protein, they turn into one entry using the most common DNA and genes. In this record, the V and J calls reflect TCRdb's handling and not the investigators' own analysis. The sample includes approximately 960,000 distinct CDR3 sequences, with 25% to 30% observed a single time. The ten top clones hold approximately 10% of the sample.

The roughly 39 donors, aged about 6 to 100 years, were systemically healthy Caucasian individuals from Russia. Each donor gave about 9.7 milliliters of peripheral blood, drawn into EDTA-treated Vacutainer tubes. Ficoll-Paque density-gradient centrifugation was used to isolate PBMCs, with at least 7 million per sample. Total RNA, at least 6 micrograms per sample, was extracted from PBMCs with Trizol reagent. For every donor, an aliquot of PBMCs went through flow cytometry to measure the percentages of naive CD45RAhigh/CD27high T cells. Separately, the same data were catalogued under a study of T cells of mothers and their children. The other study reports the following: Nine systemically healthy Caucasian individuals, comprising three mothers and their six children, were included as donors. cDNA synthesis used all of the extracted RNA, with about 1.5 ug of RNA in each 15 ul reaction. In the second PCR, the M1S primer introduced both the sample barcodes and 2-4 random nucleotides. Over 8.5 million TCR beta CDR3 reads came from each mother, compared with a few million reads from each child. In both related and unrelated pairs, thymic selection shapes the output of TCR recombination in a similar way, with inherited differences having only a minor effect. Normalized repertoire overlap was always found to be slightly, but never significantly, higher in related mother-child pairs than in unrelated mother-child pairs. With a sensitivity of around 97 clones per million clonotypes, no persistent microchimeric T cell clones were detected. To look for features that set related mother-child pairs apart from unrelated individuals, the researchers ran deep NGS to compare the TCR beta repertoires of mothers and children. The mean age was 40 +/- 4 years for the mothers and approximately 11 +/- 4 years for the children. After adapters were ligated using NEBNext reagents, the libraries underwent 100+100 nt paired-end sequencing on an Illumina HiSeq 2000. To prevent cross-contamination, the mother and child libraries were prepared one month apart and sequenced in separate runs. Between about 500,000 and 2,100,000 distinct TCR beta clonotypes were identified per donor. Naive TCR beta clonotypes were estimated from low-frequency clonotypes matched to each donor's FACS-determined naive share, without sorting.

Sequencing used blood. This TCR derives from a woman aged 40 to 49 in good health. This chain is built from TRBV3-1 and TRBJ1-6; there is no confident call for the D gene. The CDR3 region: CASSQDVVGSPLHF. The DNA sequence is TGTGCCAGCAGCCAAGATGTGGTTGGCTCACCCCTCCACTTT.